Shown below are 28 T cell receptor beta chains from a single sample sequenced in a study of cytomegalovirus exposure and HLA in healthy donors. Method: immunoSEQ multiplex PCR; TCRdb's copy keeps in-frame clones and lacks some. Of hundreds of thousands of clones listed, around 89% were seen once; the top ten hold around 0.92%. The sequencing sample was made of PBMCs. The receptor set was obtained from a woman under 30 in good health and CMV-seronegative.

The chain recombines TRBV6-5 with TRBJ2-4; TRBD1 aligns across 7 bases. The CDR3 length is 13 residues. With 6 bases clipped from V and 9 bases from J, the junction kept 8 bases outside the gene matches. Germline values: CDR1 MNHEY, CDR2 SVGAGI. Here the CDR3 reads CASRRQGGGIQYF. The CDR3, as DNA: TGTGCCAGCAGGAGACAGGGTGGTGGCATTCAGTACTTC.

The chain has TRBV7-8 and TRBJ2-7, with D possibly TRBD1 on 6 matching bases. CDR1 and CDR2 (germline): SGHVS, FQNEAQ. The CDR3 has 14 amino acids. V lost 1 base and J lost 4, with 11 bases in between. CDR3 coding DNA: TGTGCCAGCAGCTTAGGCAGGGGTCGATACGAGCAGTACTTC. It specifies CASSLGRGRYEQYF.

Here the CDR3 DNA reads TGCGCCAGCGCGTGGGGGACAGGGACTGACGAGCAGTACTTC. Protein product: CASAWGTGTDEQYF. The rearrangement joins TRBV5-1 to TRBJ2-7, with TRBD1 identical over 9 bases. J lost 5 bases, V lost 7 bases, and 10 bases had no gene match. CDR1 and CDR2 from the germline V gene are SGHRS and YFSETQ. The CDR3 loop spans 14 amino acids.

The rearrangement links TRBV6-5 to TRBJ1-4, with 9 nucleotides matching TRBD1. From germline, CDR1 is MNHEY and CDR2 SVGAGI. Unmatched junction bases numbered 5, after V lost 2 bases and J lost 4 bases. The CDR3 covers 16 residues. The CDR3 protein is CASSYGTGLSNEKLFF. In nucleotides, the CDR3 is TGTGCCAGCAGTTACGGGACAGGGCTAAGTAATGAAAAACTGTTTTTT.

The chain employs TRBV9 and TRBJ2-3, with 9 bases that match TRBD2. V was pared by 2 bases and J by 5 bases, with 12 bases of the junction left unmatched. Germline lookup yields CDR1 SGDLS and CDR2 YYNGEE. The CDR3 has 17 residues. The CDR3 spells CASSVGATSGRGDTQYF. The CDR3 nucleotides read TGTGCCAGCAGCGTGGGAGCGACTAGCGGACGGGGAGATACGCAGTATTTT.

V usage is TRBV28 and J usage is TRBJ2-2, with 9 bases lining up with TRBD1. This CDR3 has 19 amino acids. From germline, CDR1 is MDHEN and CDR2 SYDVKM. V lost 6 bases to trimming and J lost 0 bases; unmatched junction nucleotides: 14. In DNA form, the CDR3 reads TGTGCCAGCAGCTACCCAAGAGGAGGGACAGGGCCGAACACCGGGGAGCTGTTTTTT. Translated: CASSYPRGGTGPNTGELFF.

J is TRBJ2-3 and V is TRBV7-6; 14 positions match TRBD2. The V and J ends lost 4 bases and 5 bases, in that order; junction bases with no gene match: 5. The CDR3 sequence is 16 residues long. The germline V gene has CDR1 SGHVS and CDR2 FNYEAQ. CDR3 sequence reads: CASSWGLAGVGDTQYF. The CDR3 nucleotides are TGTGCCAGCAGCTGGGGACTAGCGGGAGTTGGAGATACGCAGTATTTT.

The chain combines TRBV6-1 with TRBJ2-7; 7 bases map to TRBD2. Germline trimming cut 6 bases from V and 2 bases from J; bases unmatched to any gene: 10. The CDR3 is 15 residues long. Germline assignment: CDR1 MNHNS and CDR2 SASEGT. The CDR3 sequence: CASRTSSGWTYEQYF. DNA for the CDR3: TGTGCCAGCAGAACCTCTAGCGGATGGACCTACGAGCAGTACTTC.

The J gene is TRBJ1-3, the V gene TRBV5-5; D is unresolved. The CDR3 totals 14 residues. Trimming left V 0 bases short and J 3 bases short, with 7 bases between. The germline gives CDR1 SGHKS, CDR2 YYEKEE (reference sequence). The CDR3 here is CASSLADIGNTIYF. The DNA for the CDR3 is TGTGCCAGCAGCTTGGCAGACATTGGAAACACCATATATTTT.

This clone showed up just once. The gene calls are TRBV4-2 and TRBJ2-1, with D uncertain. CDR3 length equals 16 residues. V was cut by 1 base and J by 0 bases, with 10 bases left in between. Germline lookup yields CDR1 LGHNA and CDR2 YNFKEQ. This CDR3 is CASSQGRRSSYNEQFF. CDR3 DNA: TGTGCCAGCAGCCAAGGACGGCGGAGCTCCTACAATGAGCAGTTCTTC.

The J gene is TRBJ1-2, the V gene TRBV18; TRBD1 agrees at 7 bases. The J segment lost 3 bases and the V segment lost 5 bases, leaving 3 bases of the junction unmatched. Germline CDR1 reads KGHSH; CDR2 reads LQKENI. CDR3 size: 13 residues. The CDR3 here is CASSSDRDYGYTF. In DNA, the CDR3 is TGTGCCAGCTCATCCGACAGGGACTATGGCTACACCTTC.

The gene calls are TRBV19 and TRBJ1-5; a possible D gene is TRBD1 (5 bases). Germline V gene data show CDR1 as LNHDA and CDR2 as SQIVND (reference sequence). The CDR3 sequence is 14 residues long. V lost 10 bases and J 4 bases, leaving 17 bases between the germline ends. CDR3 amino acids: CAIKGAGPNQPQHF. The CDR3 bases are TGTGCCATAAAAGGGGCAGGGCCAAATCAGCCCCAGCATTTT.

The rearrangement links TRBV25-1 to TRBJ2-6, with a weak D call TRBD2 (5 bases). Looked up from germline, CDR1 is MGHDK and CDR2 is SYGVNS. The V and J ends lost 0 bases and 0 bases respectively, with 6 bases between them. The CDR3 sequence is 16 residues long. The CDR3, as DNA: TGTGCCAGCAGTGAATATCTAGCCTCTGGGGCCAACGTCCTGACTTTC. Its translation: CASSEYLASGANVLTF.

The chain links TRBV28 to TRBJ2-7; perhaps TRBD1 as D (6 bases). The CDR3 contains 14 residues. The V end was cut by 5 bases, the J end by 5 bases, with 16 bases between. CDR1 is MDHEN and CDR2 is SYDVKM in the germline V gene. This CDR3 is CASSKPGAEDEQYF. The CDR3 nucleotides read TGTGCCAGCAGTAAACCAGGGGCGGAGGACGAGCAGTACTTC.

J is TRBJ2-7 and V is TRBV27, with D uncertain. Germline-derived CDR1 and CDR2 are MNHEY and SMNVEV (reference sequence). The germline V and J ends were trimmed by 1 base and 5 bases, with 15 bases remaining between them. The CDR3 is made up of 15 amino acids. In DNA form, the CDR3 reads TGTGCCAGCAGTTTATATCCCTCATGGGCGAACGAGCAGTACTTC. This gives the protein CASSLYPSWANEQYF.

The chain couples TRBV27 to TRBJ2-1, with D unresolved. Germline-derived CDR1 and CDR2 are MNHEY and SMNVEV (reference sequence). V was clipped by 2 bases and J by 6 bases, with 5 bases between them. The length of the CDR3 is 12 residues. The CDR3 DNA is TGTGCCAGCAGTTTAAACGGCAATGAGCAGTTCTTC. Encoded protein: CASSLNGNEQFF.

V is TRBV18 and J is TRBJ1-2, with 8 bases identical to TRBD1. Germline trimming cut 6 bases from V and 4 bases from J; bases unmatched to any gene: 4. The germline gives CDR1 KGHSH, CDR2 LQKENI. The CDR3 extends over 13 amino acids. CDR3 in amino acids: CASSDTGGYGYTF. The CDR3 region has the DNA TGTGCCAGCTCTGATACAGGGGGCTATGGCTACACCTTC. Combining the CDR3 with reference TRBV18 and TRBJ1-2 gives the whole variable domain NAGVMQNPRHLVRRRGQEARLRCSPMKGHSHVYWYRQLPEEGLKFMVYLQKENIIDESGMPKERFSAEFPKEGPSILRIQQVVRGDSAAYFCASSDTGGYGYTFGSGTRLTVV.

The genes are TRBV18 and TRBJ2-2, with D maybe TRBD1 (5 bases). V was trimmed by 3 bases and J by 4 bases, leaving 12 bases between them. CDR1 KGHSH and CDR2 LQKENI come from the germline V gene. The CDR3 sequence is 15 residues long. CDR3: CASSPNTGSTGELFF. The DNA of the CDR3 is TGTGCCAGCTCACCTAATACAGGTTCCACCGGGGAGCTGTTTTTT.

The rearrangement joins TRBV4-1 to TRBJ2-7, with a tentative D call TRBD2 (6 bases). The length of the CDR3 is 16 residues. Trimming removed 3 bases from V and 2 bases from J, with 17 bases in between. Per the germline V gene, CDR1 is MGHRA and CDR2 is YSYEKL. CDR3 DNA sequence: TGCGCCAGCAGCCATCCTGCGGGGTTCATCCCCTACGAGCAGTACTTC. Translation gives CASSHPAGFIPYEQYF.

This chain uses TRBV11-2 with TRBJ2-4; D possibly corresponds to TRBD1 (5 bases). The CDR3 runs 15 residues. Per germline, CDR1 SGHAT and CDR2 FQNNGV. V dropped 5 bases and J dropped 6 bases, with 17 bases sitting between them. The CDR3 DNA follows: TGTGCCAGCAGCCCGGTCCCAGGGTCCGGAAACATTCAGTACTTC. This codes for CASSPVPGSGNIQYF.

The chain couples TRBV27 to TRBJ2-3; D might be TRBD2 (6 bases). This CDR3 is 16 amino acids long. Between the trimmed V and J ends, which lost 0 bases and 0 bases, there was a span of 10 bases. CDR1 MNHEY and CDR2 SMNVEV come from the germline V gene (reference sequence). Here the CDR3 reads CASSLSRGKSTDTQYF. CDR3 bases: TGTGCCAGCAGTTTATCGCGCGGGAAGAGCACAGATACGCAGTATTTT.

Here the CDR3 DNA reads TGCGCCAGCAGCTTGGCGCCTAGCGGGAGTTCGGATACGCAGTATTTT. Translating gives CASSLAPSGSSDTQYF. The chain employs TRBV5-1 and TRBJ2-3; 10 nucleotides align to TRBD2. The germline V gene has CDR1 SGHRS and CDR2 YFSETQ. The CDR3 consists of 16 residues. V lost 0 bases, J lost 6 bases, and 7 bases stayed unmatched.

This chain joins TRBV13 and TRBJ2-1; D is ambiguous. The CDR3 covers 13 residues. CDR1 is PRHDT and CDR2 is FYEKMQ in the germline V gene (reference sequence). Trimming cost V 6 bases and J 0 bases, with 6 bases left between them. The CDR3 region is CASRESSYNEQFF. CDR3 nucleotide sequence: TGTGCCAGCAGGGAGAGCTCCTACAATGAGCAGTTCTTC.

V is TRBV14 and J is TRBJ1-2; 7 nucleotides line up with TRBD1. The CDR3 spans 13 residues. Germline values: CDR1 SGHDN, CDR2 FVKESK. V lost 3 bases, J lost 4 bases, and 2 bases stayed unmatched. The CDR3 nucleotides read TGTGCCAGCAGCCAGGGACAGATCTATGGCTACACCTTC. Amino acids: CASSQGQIYGYTF.

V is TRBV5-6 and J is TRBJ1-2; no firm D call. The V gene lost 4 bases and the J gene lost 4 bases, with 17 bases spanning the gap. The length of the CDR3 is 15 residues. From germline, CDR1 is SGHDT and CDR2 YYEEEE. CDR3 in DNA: TGTGCCAGCAGCCTCTCTATAGTGGGCCTCTATGGCTACACCTTC. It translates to CASSLSIVGLYGYTF.

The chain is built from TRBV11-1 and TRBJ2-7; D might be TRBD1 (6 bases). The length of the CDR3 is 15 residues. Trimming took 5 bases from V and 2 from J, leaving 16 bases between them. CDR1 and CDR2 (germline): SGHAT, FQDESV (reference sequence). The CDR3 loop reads CASSPRQVRTYEQYF. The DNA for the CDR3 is TGTGCCAGCAGCCCTCGACAGGTTCGAACCTACGAGCAGTACTTC.

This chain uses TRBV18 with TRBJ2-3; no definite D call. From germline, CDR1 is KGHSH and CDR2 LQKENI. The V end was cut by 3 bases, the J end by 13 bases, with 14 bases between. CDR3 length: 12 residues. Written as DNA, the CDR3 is TGTGCCAGCTCACCTCTTTCCGCAGCGAAGTATTTT. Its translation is CASSPLSAAKYF.

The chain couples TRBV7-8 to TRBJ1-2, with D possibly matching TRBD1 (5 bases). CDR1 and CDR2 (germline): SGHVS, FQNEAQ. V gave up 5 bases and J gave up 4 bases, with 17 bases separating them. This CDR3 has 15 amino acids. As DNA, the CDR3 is TGTGCCAGCAGCCCATCGCCTGACAGCACCTATGGCTACACCTTC. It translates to CASSPSPDSTYGYTF. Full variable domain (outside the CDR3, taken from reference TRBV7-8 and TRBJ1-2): GAGVSQSPRYKVAKRGQDVALRCDPISGHVSLFWYQQALGQGPEFLTYFQNEAQLDKSGLPSDRFFAERPEGSVSTLKIQRTQQEDSAVYLCASSPSPDSTYGYTFGSGTRLTVV.